This TCR beta chain comes out of a study of blood T cells in healthy people across ages. Study findings and constraints: Age showed a roughly linear inverse relationship with TCR beta diversity per million T cells. The study found more naive CD4+ cells and higher diversity in long-lived than aged donors.

A second PCR of roughly 7 to 11 cycles used a sample-barcoded 5' primer and a J-beta primer mix. TCRdb analysed the 5' RACE reads with MiXCR anew, one entry per CDR3 protein. The profile covers over a million distinct CDR3 sequences, with roughly 40% appearing a single time and under 8% taken by the ten largest. The CDR3 is 15 amino acids. Trimming took 2 bases from V and 9 from J, leaving 16 bases between them. The V gene's germline CDR1 is SGHTA and CDR2 FQGTGA. Comments on this clonotype: Its antigen remains unknown.

This chain joins TRBV7-3 and TRBJ2-2, with D perhaps TRBD1 or TRBD2 (5 bases each). The source material was blood. This clonotype was sampled from a woman aged 18-35 years in good health. The DNA for the CDR3 is TGTGCCAGCAGCTTAGAAGGGACGGCGGGCAGGGAGCTGTTTTTT. Protein sequence: CASSLEGTAGRELFF.